Presented here are 26 T cell receptor beta chains from one specimen sequenced in a study of blood T cell repertoires in COVID-19. Measured with immunoSEQ multiplex PCR; TCRdb has only the in-frame clones, and not every one. Among about 220,000 clones listed, 70% to 85% were seen once. The sample taken for sequencing was PBMCs or T cells enriched from blood (not recorded which). These receptors were collected from a man aged 40-49 years who had recovered from COVID-19.

This chain uses TRBV4-1 with TRBJ2-7, with 8 bases that match TRBD1. This CDR3 region has 15 residues. After removal of 2 bases from V and 5 bases from J, the junction contained 8 bases not matched to a gene. Germline loops: CDR1 MGHRA, CDR2 YSYEKL. The CDR3 spells CASSQHGQGLDEQYF. The CDR3 nucleotides read TGCGCCAGCAGCCAACATGGACAGGGTCTCGACGAGCAGTACTTC.

The CDR3 loop reads CSVAGFGGTETQYF. CDR3 bases: TGCAGCGTTGCAGGGTTCGGGGGGACGGAGACCCAGTACTTC. This chain connects TRBV29-1 to TRBJ2-5, with TRBD2 matching over 7 bases. Germline-derived CDR1 and CDR2 are SQVTM and ANQGSEA. The CDR3 has 14 residues. V gave up 4 bases and J gave up 5 bases; unmatched junction bases: 10.

This clone appeared a few times. The chain combines TRBV2 with TRBJ1-1; 8 positions agree with TRBD1. The CDR3 extends over 14 amino acids. Per the germline V gene, CDR1 is SNHLY and CDR2 is FYNNEI. V was pared by 6 bases and J by 1 base, with 4 bases of the junction left unmatched. CDR3 loop: CASSRGPGNTEAFF. In DNA, the CDR3 is TGTGCCAGCAGCAGGGGGCCAGGGAACACTGAAGCTTTCTTT. The full variable domain, with the rest looked up from reference TRBV2 and TRBJ1-1, is EPEVTQTPSHQVTQMGQEVILRCVPISNHLYFYWYRQILGQKVEFLVSFYNNEISEKSEIFDDQFSVERPDGSNFTLKIRSTKLEDSAMYFCASSRGPGNTEAFFGQGTRLTVV.

This clone was seen a single time. This chain connects TRBV2 to TRBJ1-1, with D unclear. Germline-derived CDR1 and CDR2 are SNHLY and FYNNEI. This CDR3 has 14 residues. Deletions cut 5 bases from V and 0 bases from J, with 10 bases between. DNA of the CDR3: TGTGCCAGCAGTCTTATTTCCCTGAACACTGAAGCTTTCTTT. Its protein product is CASSLISLNTEAFF.

The chain carries TRBV7-9 and TRBJ1-4; TRBD1 is a possible D gene (6 bases). The CDR3 consists of 15 residues. The germline V gene has CDR1 SEHNR and CDR2 FQNEAQ (reference sequence). The V gene lost 5 bases and the J gene lost 5 bases, with 15 bases spanning the gap. CDR3 DNA sequence: TGTGCCAGCAGCGTACGGGACACACAAAATGAAAAACTGTTTTTT. Encoded protein: CASSVRDTQNEKLFF.

The chain employs TRBV3-1 (or the pseudogene TRBV3-2) and TRBJ1-1; D ambiguous. Per the germline V gene, CDR1 is LGHDT and CDR2 is YNNKEL (reference sequence). The CDR3 loop spans 14 amino acids. Trimming stripped 6 bases from V and 6 bases from J, with 17 bases between. CDR3 coding DNA: TGTGCCAGCAGGGATAGGGAGGCAGGCGCTGAAGCTTTCTTT. Its translation: CASRDREAGAEAFF.

This clone has only a few counts. This chain connects TRBV9 to TRBJ1-2; TRBD1 matches 7 bases. Germline V CDR1 and CDR2: SGDLS, YYNGEE. CDR3 size: 16 residues. J gave up 0 bases and V 0 bases, and 5 bases lay outside the gene matches. The DNA of the CDR3 is TGTGCCAGCAGCGTAGGACAGGGAAGGGCTAACTATGGCTACACCTTC. Encoded protein: CASSVGQGRANYGYTF.

The CDR3 DNA reads as TGTGCCAGCAGTCCTCGACAGGGGCGCACTGAAGCTTTCTTT. Protein product: CASSPRQGRTEAFF. The chain uses TRBV7-9 and TRBJ1-1; 8 bases match TRBD1. Looked up from germline, CDR1 is SEHNR and CDR2 is FQNEAQ (reference sequence). The V gene end was trimmed by 6 bases and the J gene end by 4 bases; junction bases not matched to a gene: 7. The CDR3 is 14 amino acids.

J is TRBJ1-5 and V is TRBV2, with unresolved D. CDR1 is SNHLY and CDR2 is FYNNEI in the germline V gene. Trimming left V 2 bases short and J 5 bases short, with 7 bases between. CDR3 size: 13 residues. The CDR3 sequence is CASSEWGDQPQHF. The CDR3 coding sequence is TGTGCCAGCAGTGAATGGGGAGATCAGCCCCAGCATTTT.

This clone has more than one count but fewer than ten. The CDR3 nucleotides read TGTGCCAGCAGCTTGTATCCGGGGGGGACAGATACGCAGTATTTT. It is translated as CASSLYPGGTDTQYF. This chain joins TRBV5-8 and TRBJ2-3, with 8 bases lining up with TRBD2. V lost 1 base and J lost 3; bases outside the gene matches: 4. Per the germline V gene, CDR1 is SGHTS and CDR2 is YDEGEE. The CDR3 is 15 residues long. Looking up the rest from reference TRBV5-8 and TRBJ2-3 gives the full variable domain: EAGVTQSPTHLIKTRGQQATLRCSPISGHTSVYWYQQALGLGLQFLLWYDEGEERNRGNFPPRFSGRQFPNYSSELNVNALELEDSALYLCASSLYPGGTDTQYFGPGTRLTVL.

In its sample, this clone was seen once. V usage is TRBV9 and J usage is TRBJ2-3; 8 positions agree with TRBD2. The CDR3 totals 14 residues. Unmatched junction bases numbered 7, after V lost 4 bases and J lost 6 bases. CDR1 is SGDLS, CDR2 YYNGEE, per germline. The CDR3 sequence is CASSTSGSSDTQYF. DNA of the CDR3: TGTGCCAGCAGCACGAGCGGGAGTAGCGATACGCAGTATTTT. The complete variable domain, with remaining parts taken from reference TRBV9 and TRBJ2-3, reads DSGVTQTPKHLITATGQRVTLRCSPRSGDLSVYWYQQSLDQGLQFLIQYYNGEERAKGNILERFSAQQFPDLHSELNLSSLELGDSALYFCASSTSGSSDTQYFGPGTRLTVL.

The V gene is TRBV28, the J gene TRBJ2-5; D is possibly TRBD2 (7 bases). The CDR3 sequence is 14 residues long. Germline V gene sequence: CDR1 MDHEN, CDR2 SYDVKM. V was shortened by 5 bases and J by 5 bases, with 15 bases between the two germline ends. CDR3 nucleotides: TGTGCCAGCAGTCCCACTGGGGGGGGCGAGACCCAGTACTTC. This codes for CASSPTGGGETQYF.

The chain recombines TRBV4-3 with TRBJ2-1; possible D gene TRBD1, 6 bases. Germline V gene data show CDR1 as LGHNA and CDR2 as YSLEER. The V and J ends lost 1 base and 10 bases respectively, with 14 bases between them. This CDR3 region has 14 residues. Here the CDR3 DNA reads TGCGCCAGCAGCCAAGCCCAGGGAAGGGGGGAGCAGTTCTTC. Translated: CASSQAQGRGEQFF.

V and J are TRBV5-5 and TRBJ1-4; the D is unclear. The germline V gene encodes CDR1 SGHKS and CDR2 YYEKEE (reference sequence). With 0 bases removed from V and 7 bases from J, the gap between germline ends came to 7 bases. This CDR3 region has 13 residues. CDR3 nucleotide sequence: TGTGCCAGCAGCTTGGGACATGCTGAAAAACTGTTTTTT. This encodes CASSLGHAEKLFF. Supplemented by reference TRBV5-5 and TRBJ1-4, the full variable domain reads DAGVTQSPTHLIKTRGQQVTLRCSPISGHKSVSWYQQVLGQGPQFIFQYYEKEERGRGNFPDRFSARQFPNYSSELNVNALLLGDSALYLCASSLGHAEKLFFGSGTQLSVL.

The chain couples TRBV19 to TRBJ1-3; no clear D gene. Trimming shortened V by 6 bases and J by 1 base, and 10 bases separated the two germline ends. CDR3 length: 14 amino acids. In germline, CDR1 is LNHDA, CDR2 SQIVND (reference sequence). DNA for the CDR3: TGTGCCAGTAGCAGGTTTCTATCTGGAAACACCATATATTTT. It yields the protein CASSRFLSGNTIYF.

The rearrangement uses TRBV7-9 and TRBJ1-1; D is unresolved. V gave up 0 bases and J gave up 4 bases, with 9 bases separating them. Germline CDR1 is SEHNR and CDR2 is FQNEAQ (reference sequence). This CDR3 is 14 amino acids long. This chain's CDR3 is CASSLAGTGTEAFF. CDR3 in DNA: TGTGCCAGCAGCTTAGCCGGTACCGGCACTGAAGCTTTCTTT.

CDR3 nucleotides: TGTGCCAGCTCACCATGGCCACAGCTTAGTAATGAGCAGTTCTTC. As protein: CASSPWPQLSNEQFF. The gene calls are TRBV18 and TRBJ2-1; D is unclear. Germline-derived CDR1 and CDR2 are KGHSH and LQKENI. V lost 2 bases, J lost 7 bases, and 15 bases lay in between. The CDR3 spans 15 residues.

The chain is built from TRBV19 and TRBJ1-5, with 8 nucleotides matching TRBD1. Germline V gene lookup returns CDR1 LNHDA and CDR2 SQIVND (reference sequence). The CDR3 sequence is 17 residues long. J lost 0 bases, V lost 3 bases, and 7 bases had no gene match. CDR3 bases: TGTGCCAGTAGTATCAGGGGGCAGATCTATAGCAATCAGCCCCAGCATTTT. It encodes CASSIRGQIYSNQPQHF.

The rearrangement uses TRBV7-9 and TRBJ1-2; no clear D. The germline gives CDR1 SEHNR, CDR2 FQNEAQ (reference sequence). Trimming took 5 bases from V and 6 from J, leaving 10 bases between them. The CDR3 contains 12 residues. CDR3: CASSPHTDGYTF. As DNA, the CDR3 is TGTGCCAGCAGCCCCCATACGGATGGCTACACCTTC.

V usage is TRBV7-6 and J usage is TRBJ2-1; 10 bases map to TRBD2. J was trimmed by 4 bases and V by 4 bases; bases with no gene match: 4. This CDR3 has 15 residues. The V gene's germline CDR1 is SGHVS and CDR2 FNYEAQ. CDR3 protein: CASSSASGSYNEQFF. CDR3 coding DNA: TGTGCCAGCAGCTCCGCTAGCGGGAGTTACAATGAGCAGTTCTTC.

The chain uses TRBV6-5 and TRBJ1-2, with 10 bases fitting TRBD1. The V gene end was trimmed by 8 bases and the J gene end by 1 base; junction bases not matched to a gene: 4. Germline assignment: CDR1 MNHEY and CDR2 SVGAGI. CDR3 length: 14 residues. Here the CDR3 DNA reads TGTGCCAGCCGAAGGGACAGGGGTAACTATGGCTACACCTTC. Translation gives CASRRDRGNYGYTF.

The gene calls are TRBV7-8 and TRBJ1-1; weak D call: TRBD1 (5 bases). V lost 5 bases to trimming and J lost 1 base, with 11 bases between them. Per the germline V gene, CDR1 is SGHVS and CDR2 is FQNEAQ. CDR3 length: 14 amino acids. CDR3 coding DNA: TGTGCCAGCAGCCAACAGGTTGGGAACACTGAAGCTTTCTTT. Amino acids: CASSQQVGNTEAFF.

J is TRBJ2-2 and V is TRBV5-5; TRBD2 matches 8 bases. The germline gives CDR1 SGHKS, CDR2 YYEKEE (reference sequence). The CDR3 length is 13 residues. V dropped 4 bases and J dropped 5; count of bases not matched to a gene: 1. This CDR3 reads CASSREGTGELFF. The CDR3 DNA is TGTGCCAGCAGCCGGGAGGGGACCGGGGAGCTGTTTTTT.

The rearrangement joins TRBV9 to TRBJ1-1; a weak D match, TRBD1 (5 bases). Per the germline V gene, CDR1 is SGDLS and CDR2 is YYNGEE. With 3 bases removed from V and 0 bases from J, the gap between germline ends came to 15 bases. The CDR3 contains 16 residues. The CDR3 region has the DNA TGTGCCAGCAGCGGGGGCCCCCAACCCCTGAACACTGAAGCTTTCTTT. It is translated as CASSGGPQPLNTEAFF.

The rearrangement joins TRBV14 to TRBJ2-3; TRBD2 aligns across 12 bases. Per the germline V gene, CDR1 is SGHDN and CDR2 is FVKESK. The V gene end was trimmed by 8 bases and the J gene end by 3 bases; junction bases not matched to a gene: 0. This CDR3 has 13 amino acids. CDR3 region: CASGLAGTDTQYF. The CDR3 nucleotides are TGTGCCAGCGGACTAGCGGGGACAGATACGCAGTATTTT.

This clone was recorded once. Distinct nucleotide sequences in the sample also encode this CDR3. This rearrangement joins TRBV3-1 (or the pseudogene TRBV3-2) to TRBJ1-2; D is perhaps TRBD1 (5 bases). Trimming stripped 3 bases from V and 4 bases from J, with 15 bases between. Germline values: CDR1 LGHDT, CDR2 YNNKEL (reference sequence). CDR3 length: 15 amino acids. CDR3 DNA sequence: TGTGCCAGCAGCCAGGAGAGTCCAGGGCCCTATGGCTACACCTTC. Residues: CASSQESPGPYGYTF.